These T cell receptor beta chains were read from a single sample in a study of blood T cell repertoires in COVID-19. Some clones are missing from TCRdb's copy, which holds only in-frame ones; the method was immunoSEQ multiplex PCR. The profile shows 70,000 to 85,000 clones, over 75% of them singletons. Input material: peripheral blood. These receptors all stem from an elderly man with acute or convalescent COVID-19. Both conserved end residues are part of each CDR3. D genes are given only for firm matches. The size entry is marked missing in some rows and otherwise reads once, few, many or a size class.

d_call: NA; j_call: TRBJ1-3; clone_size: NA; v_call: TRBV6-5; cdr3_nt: TGTGCCTCCAGGGCCTGGCTCTCTGGAAACACCATATATTTT; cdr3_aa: CASRAWLSGNTIYF
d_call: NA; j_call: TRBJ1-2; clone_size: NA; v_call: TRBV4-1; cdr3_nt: TGCGCCAGCAGCCAAGAGAGCGTCGGCAACTATGGCTACACCTTC; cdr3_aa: CASSQESVGNYGYTF
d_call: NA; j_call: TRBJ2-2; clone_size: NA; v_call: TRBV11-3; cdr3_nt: TGTGCCAGCAGCTTCGAGGGTTGGACCGGGGAGCTGTTTTTT; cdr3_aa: CASSFEGWTGELFF
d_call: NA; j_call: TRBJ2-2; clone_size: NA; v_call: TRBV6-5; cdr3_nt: TGTGCCAGCAGCCGGAACACCGGGGAGCTGTTTTTT; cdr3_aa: CASSRNTGELFF
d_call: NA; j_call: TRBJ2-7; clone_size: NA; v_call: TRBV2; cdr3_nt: TGTGCCAGCAGTGTGGATCAGGGGGGCTACGAGCAGTACTTC; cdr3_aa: CASSVDQGGYEQYF
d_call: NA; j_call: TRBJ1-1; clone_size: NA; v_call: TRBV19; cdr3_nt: TGTGCCAGTAGTATGGAGCGTCTAGGTATTGAAGCTTTCTTT; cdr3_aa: CASSMERLGIEAFF
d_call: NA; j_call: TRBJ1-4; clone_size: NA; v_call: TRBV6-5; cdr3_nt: TGTGCCAGCAGTCTTAGGACAGCCCAAAATGAAAAACTGTTTTTT; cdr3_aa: CASSLRTAQNEKLFF
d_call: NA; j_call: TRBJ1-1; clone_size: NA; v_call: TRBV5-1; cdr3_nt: TGCGCCTCAGCCGTGGGAGGGGCGTCAAACACTGAAGCTTTCTTT; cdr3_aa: CASAVGGASNTEAFF
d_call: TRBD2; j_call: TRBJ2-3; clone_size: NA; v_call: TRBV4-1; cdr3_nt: TGCGCCAGCAGCCCGACTAGCGGACGAAGCACAGATACGCAGTATTTT; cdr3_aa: CASSPTSGRSTDTQYF
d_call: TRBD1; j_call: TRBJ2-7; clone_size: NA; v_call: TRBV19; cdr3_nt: TGTGCCAGTAGTACCGAGACAGGGATCGAGCAGTACTTC; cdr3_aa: CASSTETGIEQYF
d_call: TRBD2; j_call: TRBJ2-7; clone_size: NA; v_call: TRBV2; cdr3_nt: TGTGCCAGCAGTAACGGACTAGCGGGCTACGAGCAGTACTTC; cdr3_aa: CASSNGLAGYEQYF
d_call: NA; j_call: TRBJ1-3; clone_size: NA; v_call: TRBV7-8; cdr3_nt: TGTGCCAGCAGCACTAGACAGGCTGCGACTGGAAACACCATATATTTT; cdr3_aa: CASSTRQAATGNTIYF
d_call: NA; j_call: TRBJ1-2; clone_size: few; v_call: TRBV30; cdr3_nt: TGTGCCTGGAGTGAAGGGGCACAGGCCTATGGCTACACCTTC; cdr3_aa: CAWSEGAQAYGYTF
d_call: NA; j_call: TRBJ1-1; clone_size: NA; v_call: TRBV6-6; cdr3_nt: TGTGCCAGCAGTTCCTATAAGAACACTGAAGCTTTCTTT; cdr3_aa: CASSSYKNTEAFF
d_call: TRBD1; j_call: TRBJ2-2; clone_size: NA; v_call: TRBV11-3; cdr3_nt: TGTGCCAGCAGCCCAGGACAGGGGACGAACACCGGGGAGCTGTTTTTT; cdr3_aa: CASSPGQGTNTGELFF
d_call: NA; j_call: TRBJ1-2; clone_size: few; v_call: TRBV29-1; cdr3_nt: TGCAGCGTTGAAGAGTCGGAGTGGACTAACTATGGCTACACCTTC; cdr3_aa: CSVEESEWTNYGYTF
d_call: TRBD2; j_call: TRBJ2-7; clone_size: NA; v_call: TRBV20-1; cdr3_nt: TGCAGTGCTAGTGGTTCCGGGACTATGGGCTACGAGCAGTACTTC; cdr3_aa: CSASGSGTMGYEQYF
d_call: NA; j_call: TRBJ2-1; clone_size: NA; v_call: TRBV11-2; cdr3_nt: TGTGCCAGCAGCCTCTATAGAGTCTCCTACAATGAGCAGTTCTTC; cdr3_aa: CASSLYRVSYNEQFF
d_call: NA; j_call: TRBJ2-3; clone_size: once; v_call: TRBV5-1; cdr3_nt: TGCGCCAGCAATCGCGCAGCGAGCACAGATACGCAGTATTTT; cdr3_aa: CASNRAASTDTQYF
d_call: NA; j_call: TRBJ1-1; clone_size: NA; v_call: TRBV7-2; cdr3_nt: TGTGCCAGCAGTTATCAGGGGATCACTGAAGCTTTCTTT; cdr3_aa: CASSYQGITEAFF
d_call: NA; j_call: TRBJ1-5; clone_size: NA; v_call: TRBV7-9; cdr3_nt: TGTGCCAGCAGCTCTTACTCCGCGGATCAGCCCCAGCATTTT; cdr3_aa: CASSSYSADQPQHF
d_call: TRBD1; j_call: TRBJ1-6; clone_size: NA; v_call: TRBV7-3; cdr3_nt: TGTGCCAGCAGCTCCTTGGGACAGGCGAATTCACCCCTCCACTTT; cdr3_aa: CASSSLGQANSPLHF
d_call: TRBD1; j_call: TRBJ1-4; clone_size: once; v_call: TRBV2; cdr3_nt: TGTGCCAGCAGTAAAGACAGGGGTGATAATGAAAAACTGTTTTTT; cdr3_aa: CASSKDRGDNEKLFF
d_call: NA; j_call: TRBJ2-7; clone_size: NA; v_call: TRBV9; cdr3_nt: TGTGCCAGCAGCGGGCACGGGGACTACGAGCAGTACTTC; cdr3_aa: CASSGHGDYEQYF
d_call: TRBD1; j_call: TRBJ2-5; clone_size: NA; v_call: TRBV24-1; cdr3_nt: TGTGCCACCAGTGATTCCAGGGGGCCTCAAGAGACCCAGTACTTC; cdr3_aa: CATSDSRGPQETQYF
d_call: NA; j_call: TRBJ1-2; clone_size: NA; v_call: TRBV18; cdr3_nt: TGTGCCAGCTCACCGGGGACTGAGAACTATGGCTACACCTTC; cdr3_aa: CASSPGTENYGYTF
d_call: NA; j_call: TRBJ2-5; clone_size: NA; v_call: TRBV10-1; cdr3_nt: TGCGCCAGCAGTGAGAACGGGGGTCCAGCGGAGACCCAGTACTTC; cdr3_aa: CASSENGGPAETQYF
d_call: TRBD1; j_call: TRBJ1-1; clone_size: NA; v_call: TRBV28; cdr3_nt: TGTGCCAGCAGGGCCGTGGAGGGGGCCACTGAAGCTTTCTTT; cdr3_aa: CASRAVEGATEAFF
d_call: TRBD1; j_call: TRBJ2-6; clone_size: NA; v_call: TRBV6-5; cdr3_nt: TGTGCCAGCAGGACAGGGTACTCTGGGGCCAACGTCCTGACTTTC; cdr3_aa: CASRTGYSGANVLTF
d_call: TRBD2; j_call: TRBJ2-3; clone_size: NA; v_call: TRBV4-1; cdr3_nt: TGCGCCAGCAGCCAAACGGGGGGGCCCGGGGATACGCAGTATTTT; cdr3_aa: CASSQTGGPGDTQYF
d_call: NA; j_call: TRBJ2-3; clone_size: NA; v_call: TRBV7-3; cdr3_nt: TGTGCCAGCAGCTTAACCGCCGCGACTAGCACAGATACGCAGTATTTT; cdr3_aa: CASSLTAATSTDTQYF
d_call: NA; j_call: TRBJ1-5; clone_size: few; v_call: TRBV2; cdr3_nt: TGTGCCAGCAGTGAAATGGGAGGAAGCAATCAGCCCCAGCATTTT; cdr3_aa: CASSEMGGSNQPQHF
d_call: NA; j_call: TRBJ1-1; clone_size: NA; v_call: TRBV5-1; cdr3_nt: TGCGCCAGCAGCTTGGAGGGGCTTGGCGCTGAAGCTTTCTTT; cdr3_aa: CASSLEGLGAEAFF
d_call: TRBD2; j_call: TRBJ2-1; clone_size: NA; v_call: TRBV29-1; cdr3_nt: TGCAGCGTAGTAGCGGGTGAACTTTACAATGAGCAGTTCTTC; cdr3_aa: CSVVAGELYNEQFF
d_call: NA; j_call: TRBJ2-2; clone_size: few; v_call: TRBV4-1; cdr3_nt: TGCGCCAGCAGCCAGCCCGGATTGGGCCTTAACACCGGGGAGCTGTTTTTT; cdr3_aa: CASSQPGLGLNTGELFF
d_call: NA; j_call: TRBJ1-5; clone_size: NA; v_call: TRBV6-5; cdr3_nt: TGTGCCAGTTTGAAGGGGGAGATAGGCAATCAGCCCCAGCATTTT; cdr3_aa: CASLKGEIGNQPQHF
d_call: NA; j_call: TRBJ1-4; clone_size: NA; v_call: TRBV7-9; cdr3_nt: TGTGCCAGCAGCTTAGGGCAGGGAAATGAAAAACTGTTTTTT; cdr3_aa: CASSLGQGNEKLFF
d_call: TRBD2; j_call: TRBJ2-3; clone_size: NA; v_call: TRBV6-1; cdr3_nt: TGTGCCAGCAGTGAACTCGGCGGGGGGGCCACAGATACGCAGTATTTT; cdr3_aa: CASSELGGGATDTQYF
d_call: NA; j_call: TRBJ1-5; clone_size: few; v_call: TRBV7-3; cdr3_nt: TGTGCCAGCAGCTTATTACCGGGGAGCAATCAGCCCCAGCATTTT; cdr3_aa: CASSLLPGSNQPQHF
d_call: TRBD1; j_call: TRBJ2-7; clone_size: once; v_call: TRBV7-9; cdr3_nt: TGTGCCAGCAGCCCCTCGACAGGGAAGCTAACCTACGAGCAGTACTTC; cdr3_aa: CASSPSTGKLTYEQYF